Sequencing of this T cell receptor (beta chain) was carried out in a study of PD-1 blockade in classical Hodgkin lymphoma. General observations from the study: Patients starting nivolumab under 1 year after ASCT were excluded. It was reported that newly diagnosed patients had less baseline TCR diversity than healthy donors. With CD4+ cells, TCR diversity rose significantly by C4D1, but not with CD8+ cells.

The protocol was immunoSEQ multiplex PCR, while the TCRdb copy is restricted to in-frame clones and leaves out a portion. The table lists about 10,000 clones, around 75% of them singletons. In the case of this clone: As yet, its antigen is unknown.

V shed 5 bases and J shed 1 base, with 12 bases lying between them. The germline V gene encodes CDR1 LGHNA and CDR2 YSLEER. This CDR3 spans 16 amino acids. All patients relapsed after autologous stem cell transplantation, and brentuximab vedotin exposure varied. The chain couples TRBV4-3 to TRBJ2-6; D not resolved. This TCR was sampled from a human donor with classical Hodgkin lymphoma. The sample was peripheral blood mononuclear cells (PBMCs), taken at baseline. CDR3 coding DNA: TGCGCCAGCAGCTACGGAAGCGCGTCTGGGGCCAACGTCCTGACTTTC. Protein: CASSYGSASGANVLTF.